Listed below are T cell receptor beta chains from one sample, sequenced in a study of tumor-infiltrating lymphocytes in primary liver carcinoma. TCRdb re-analysed the multiplex PCR reads in MiXCR, keeping a single row per CDR3 protein. This table holds approximately 60,000 distinct CDR3 sequences, less than 75% found once. The source material was liver tumor tissue from sampling region 2. All receptors derive from a man aged 35 to 55 with primary liver carcinoma and hepatitis B virus infection. Both conserved end residues are part of each CDR3. Each record gives: D gene, CDR3 length, J gene, clone size, V gene, CDR3 protein, CDR3 DNA. A D gene is named only where the DNA matches it firmly. Only some rows state a clone size, as once, few, many or a class for expanded clones.

TRBD1,18,TRBJ2-3,many,TRBV6-6,CASSYRGGTGDEADTQYF,TGTGCCAGCAGTTACCGGGGCGGGACAGGGGACGAGGCAGATACGCAGTATTTT
TRBD2,18,TRBJ2-7,NA,TRBV6-2/TRBV6-3,CAGSYNTRTSGYSYEEYF,TGTGCCGGCAGTTATAATACCCGAACTAGCGGGTACTCCTACGAGGAGTACTTC
NA,15,TRBJ1-5,NA,TRBV6-1,CASSEGQGQNQPQHF,TGTGCCAGCAGTGAAGGGCAGGGCCAAAATCAGCCCCAGCATTTT
NA,16,TRBJ2-3,few,TRBV28,CASNALAVPSPDTQYF,TGTGCCAGCAATGCCTTAGCGGTCCCTAGCCCAGATACGCAGTATTTT
TRBD2,16,TRBJ2-1,few,TRBV11-2,CASSLERAGGSNVQFF,TGCGCCAGCAGTTTAGAGCGGGCGGGAGGGAGCAATGTGCAGTTCTTC
NA,15,TRBJ1-5,once,TRBV6-2/TRBV6-3,CASSLDSYSNHPQHF,TGTGCAAGCAGTTTGGACAGTTACAGCAATCATCCCCAGCATTTT
NA,15,TRBJ2-7,NA,TRBV28,CASSRGRQDSYKQYF,TGTGCCAGCAGTAGGGGAAGGCAGGATTCCTACAAGCAGTACTTC
TRBD1,16,TRBJ2-1,NA,TRBV6-5,CASSYSWDSSYNEQFF,TGTGCCAGCAGTTACTCCTGGGACAGCTCCTACAATGAGCAGTTCTTC
NA,15,TRBJ2-1,medium-sized,TRBV11-1,CASSLKSGSYNEQFF,TGTGCCAGCAGCTTAAAGTCAGGGTCCTACAATGAGCAGTTCTTC
TRBD2,15,TRBJ2-7,NA,TRBV4-2,CASNHGTSGAGEQYF,TGTGCCAGCAACCACGGGACTAGCGGAGCCGGCGAGCAATACTTC
NA,16,TRBJ2-7,NA,TRBV6-6,CASSYLRRGITCEQYF,TGTGCCAGCAGTTACCTACGAAGGGGGATTACCTGCGAGCAGTACTTC
NA,14,TRBJ2-7,NA,TRBV6-2/TRBV6-3,CASRWTSSSYEQYF,TGTGCCAGCAGATGGACTTCCAGCTCCTACGAGCAGTATTTC
NA,15,TRBJ2-6,few,TRBV9,CASSTGTLGANVLTF,TGTGCCAGCAGCACCGGGACGTTAGGGGCCAACGTCCTGACTTTC
NA,15,TRBJ2-3,many,TRBV5-1,CASSLASASTDTQYF,TGCGCCAGCAGCTTGGCCAGCGCCAGCACAGATACGCAGTATTTT
NA,14,TRBJ2-3,NA,TRBV11-2,CASSLGEFSEKSTF,TGTGCCAGCAGCTTAGGTGAGTTTAGCGAAAAATCTACCTTT
TRBD1,17,TRBJ1-1,NA,TRBV4-2,CSSNQEYGQGFWTEAFF,TGTTCCAGCAACCAGGAGTACGGACAGGGTTTTTGGACTGAAGCTTTCTTT
NA,14,TRBJ2-1,NA,TRBV4-1,CASNQENIFNEQFF,TGCGCCAGCAACCAAGAGAATATATTCAATGAGCAGTTCTTC
NA,15,TRBJ2-5,NA,TRBV9,CASSPWGRYQETQYF,TGTGCCAGCAGCCCCTGGGGCAGGTACCAAGAGACCCAGTACTTC
TRBD1,14,TRBJ2-5,once,TRBV10-3,CAIIPDRAQETQYF,TGTGCCATCATTCCCGACAGGGCCCAAGAGACACAGTACTTC
NA,13,TRBJ2-7,NA,TRBV6-2/TRBV6-3,CANSYEVHYEHYF,TGTGCCAACAGTTACGAGGTACACTACGAGCACTACTTC
TRBD1,14,TRBJ2-2,NA,TRBV6-5,CASSYWDREGRLFF,TGTGCCAGCAGTTACTGGGACAGGGAGGGTAGGTTGTTTTTT
NA,12,TRBJ2-1,NA,TRBV6-1,CASSVREIKHFF,TGTGCCAGCAGTGTACGCGAGATAAAGCATTTCTTC
NA,18,TRBJ2-3,few,TRBV11-2,CASSLTTSRRAGRDTQYF,TGTGCCAGCAGCTTAACTACTAGCAGGAGGGCGGGGCGAGATACGCAGTATTTT
NA,15,TRBJ2-7,NA,TRBV11-2,CASSLEGGRASEQCF,TGTGCCAGCAGCTTAGAAGGGGGGCGCGCGAGCGAGCAGTGCTTC
NA,11,TRBJ1-2,NA,TRBV6-2/TRBV6-3,CASNRRSGYTF,TGTGCCAGCAACCGTCGAAGCGGCTACACCTTC
TRBD1,16,TRBJ2-5,NA,TRBV11-2,CASSLIAGGSGETQYF,TGTGCCAGCAGTTTAATAGCAGGGGGCTCAGGGGAGACCCAGTACTTC
NA,14,TRBJ1-3,NA,TRBV11-3,CASSFYGAGNIIYF,TGTGCCAGCAGCTTTTACGGGGCTGGAAACATCATATATTTC
NA,15,TRBJ2-2,NA,TRBV5-6,CASSLAGIAAGELFF,TGTGCTAGCAGCTTGGCAGGGATTGCGGCCGGGGAGCTGTTTTTT
TRBD1,16,TRBJ2-4,NA,TRBV6-1,CAGRLGLGQGENIQYF,TGTGCCGGCAGGCTTGGGCTTGGACAGGGGGAAAACATTCAGTACTTC
NA,14,TRBJ2-3,few,TRBV29-1,CSVSGAGASDTQYF,TGCAGTGTTTCCGGGGCAGGGGCGTCAGATACGCAGTATTTT
NA,12,TRBJ2-7,NA,TRBV29-1,CSAVDAPGKQYF,TGCAGCGCTGTGGACGCACCCGGCAAGCAGTACTTC
NA,14,TRBJ1-5,NA,TRBV6-2/TRBV6-3,CASGFGQGNQPQHF,NA
TRBD1,14,TRBJ1-2,many,TRBV10-3,CAISMTGPTRGYTF,TGTGCCATCAGTATGACAGGGCCAACTCGTGGCTACACCTTC
NA,15,TRBJ2-3,once,TRBV5-4,CASSLGDIGTDTQYF,TGTGCCAGCAGCTTAGGGGACATTGGGACAGATACGCAGTATTTT
NA,13,TRBJ1-2,NA,TRBV5-1,CASGSTNAIGYTF,TGCGCAAGCGGTTCGACCAATGCTATCGGCTACACCTTC
TRBD2,17,TRBJ2-4,NA,TRBV11-1,CARNFPGTSGTKNIQYF,TGTGCCAGAAACTTTCCCGGGACTAGCGGGACCAAAAATATTCAGTACTTC
NA,13,TRBJ2-5,many,TRBV6-5,CASSYPGAETQYF,TGTGCCAGCAGTTACCCGGGGGCGGAGACCCAGTACTTC
TRBD2,15,TRBJ2-1,many,TRBV6-1,CASSESSGSYNEQFF,TGTGCCAGCAGTGAATCTAGCGGGAGCTACAATGAGCAGTTCTTC
NA,13,TRBJ2-7,NA,TRBV29-1,CNVNLQGSYEHYF,TGCAACGTGAACTTACAGGGCTCCTACGAGCACTACTTC
NA,11,TRBJ1-1,NA,TRBV6-1,CVGRSTVEAFF,TGTGTCGGCAGATCGACAGTTGAAGCTTTCTTT
TRBD1,15,TRBJ2-7,NA,TRBV11-3,CASSFGTGTSYEQYF,TGTGCCAGCAGCTTCGGGACAGGTACAAGCTACGAGCAGTACTTC
NA,14,TRBJ1-2,NA,TRBV5-1,CASSSEYGSNGYIF,TGCGCCAGCAGCTCCGAGTACGGATCCAATGGCTACATCTTC
NA,14,TRBJ2-7,NA,TRBV12-3/TRBV12-4,CASRAQQEDYERYF,TGTGCCAGCAGGGCCCAACAGGAAGACTACGAGCGGTACTTC
NA,13,TRBJ2-3,NA,TRBV6-2/TRBV6-3,CASRRSRSDTQYF,TGTGCCAGCCGCCGGAGCAGGTCAGATACGCAGTATTTT
NA,13,TRBJ1-1,few,TRBV30,CARKKQGLTEAFF,TGTGCCCGGAAGAAGCAGGGTTTGACTGAAGCTTTCTTT
NA,14,TRBJ2-7,NA,TRBV18,CASSPPHLSYKQYF,TGTGCCAGCTCACCACCGCATCTCTCCTACAAGCAGTACTTC
TRBD2,18,TRBJ2-7,few,TRBV6-2/TRBV6-3,CASSYNTRTSGYSYEQYF,TGTGCCAGCAGTTATAATACCCGAACTAGCGGGTACTCCTACGAGCAGTACTTC
TRBD2,17,TRBJ2-1,NA,TRBV10-3,CAISERRSSGRLNEQFF,TGTGCCATCAGTGAACGGCGGTCGAGCGGGAGACTAAATGAGCAGTTCTTC
NA,12,TRBJ2-1,few,TRBV6-5,CASSPQGNEQFF,TGTGCCAGCAGTCCCCAGGGGAATGAGCAGTTCTTC
TRBD2,16,TRBJ2-3,NA,TRBV4-2,CTSSQGLAPRTDTQYF,TGTACCAGCAGCCAAGGACTAGCGCCACGCACAGATACGCAGTATTTT
NA,15,TRBJ1-5,NA,TRBV11-2,CTSSLLGGLGQPQHF,TGTACCAGCAGCTTACTTGGGGGCCTCGGGCAGCCCCAGCATTTT
NA,12,TRBJ2-1,NA,TRBV29-1,CSLRHGGSEQFF,TGCAGCCTCCGACATGGAGGTAGTGAGCAGTTCTTC
NA,14,TRBJ2-2,NA,TRBV13,CTSSLDLGTGELFF,TGTACCAGCAGCTTAGACTTGGGTACCGGGGAGTTGTTTTTT